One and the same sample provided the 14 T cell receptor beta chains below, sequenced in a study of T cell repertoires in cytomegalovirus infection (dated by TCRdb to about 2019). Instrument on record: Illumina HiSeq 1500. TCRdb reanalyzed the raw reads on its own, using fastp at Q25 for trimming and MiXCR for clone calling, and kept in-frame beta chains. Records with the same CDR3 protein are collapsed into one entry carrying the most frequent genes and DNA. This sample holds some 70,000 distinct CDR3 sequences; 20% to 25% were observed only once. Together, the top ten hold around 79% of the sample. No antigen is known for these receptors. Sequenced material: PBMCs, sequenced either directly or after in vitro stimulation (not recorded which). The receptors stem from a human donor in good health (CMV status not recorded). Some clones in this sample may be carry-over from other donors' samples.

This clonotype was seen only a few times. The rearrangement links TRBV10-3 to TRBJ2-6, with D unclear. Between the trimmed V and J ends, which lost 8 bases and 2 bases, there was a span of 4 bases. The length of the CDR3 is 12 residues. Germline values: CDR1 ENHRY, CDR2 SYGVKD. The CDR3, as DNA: TGTGCCATCGGGGCTGGGGCCAACGTCCTGACTTTC. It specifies CAIGAGANVLTF.

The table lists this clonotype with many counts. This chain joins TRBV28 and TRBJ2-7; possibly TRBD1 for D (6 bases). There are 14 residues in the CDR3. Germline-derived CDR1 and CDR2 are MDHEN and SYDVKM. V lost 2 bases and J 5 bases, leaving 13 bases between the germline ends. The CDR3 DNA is TGTGCCAGCAGTTTAGAAAACAGGGTCCACGAGCAGTACTTC. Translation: CASSLENRVHEQYF.

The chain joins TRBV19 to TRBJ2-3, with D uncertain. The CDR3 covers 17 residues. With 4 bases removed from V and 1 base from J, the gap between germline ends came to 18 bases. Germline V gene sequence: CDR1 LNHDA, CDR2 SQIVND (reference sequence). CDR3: CASSTYLTTSGTDTQYF. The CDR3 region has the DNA TGTGCCAGTAGTACTTACTTGACAACCTCTGGCACAGATACGCAGTATTTT.

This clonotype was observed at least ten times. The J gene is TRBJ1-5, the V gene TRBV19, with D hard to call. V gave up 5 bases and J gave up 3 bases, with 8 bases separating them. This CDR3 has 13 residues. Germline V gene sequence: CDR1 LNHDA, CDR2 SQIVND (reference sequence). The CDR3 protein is CASSAGLNQPQHF. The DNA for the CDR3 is TGTGCCAGTAGTGCAGGACTCAATCAGCCCCAGCATTTT.

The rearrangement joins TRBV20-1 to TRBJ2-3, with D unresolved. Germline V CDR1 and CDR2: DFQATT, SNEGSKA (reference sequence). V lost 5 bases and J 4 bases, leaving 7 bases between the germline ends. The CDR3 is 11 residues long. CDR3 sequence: CSARRSDTQYF. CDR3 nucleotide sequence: TGCAGTGCTCGACGATCAGATACGCAGTATTTT.

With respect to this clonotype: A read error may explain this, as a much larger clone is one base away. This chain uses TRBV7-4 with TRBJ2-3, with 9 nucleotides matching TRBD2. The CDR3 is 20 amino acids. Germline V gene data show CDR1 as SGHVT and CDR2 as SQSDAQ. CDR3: CTSSLDAGPFCGRAADTQYF. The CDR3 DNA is TGTACCAGCAGCTTAGATGCGGGACCGTTCTGCGGGAGGGCCGCAGATACGCAGTATTTT.

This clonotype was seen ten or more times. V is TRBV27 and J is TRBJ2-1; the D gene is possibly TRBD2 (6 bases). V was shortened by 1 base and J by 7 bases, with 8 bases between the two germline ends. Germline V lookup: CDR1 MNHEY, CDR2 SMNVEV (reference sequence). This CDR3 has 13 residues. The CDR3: CASSLFAGNEQFF. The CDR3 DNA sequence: TGTGCCAGCAGTTTATTTGCGGGGAATGAGCAGTTCTTC.

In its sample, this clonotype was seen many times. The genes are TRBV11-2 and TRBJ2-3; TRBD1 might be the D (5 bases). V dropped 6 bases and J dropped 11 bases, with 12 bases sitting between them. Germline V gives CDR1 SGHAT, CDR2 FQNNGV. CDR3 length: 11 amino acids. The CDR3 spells CASSSRARQYF. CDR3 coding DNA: TGTGCCAGCAGTTCCAGGGCGAGGCAGTATTTT.

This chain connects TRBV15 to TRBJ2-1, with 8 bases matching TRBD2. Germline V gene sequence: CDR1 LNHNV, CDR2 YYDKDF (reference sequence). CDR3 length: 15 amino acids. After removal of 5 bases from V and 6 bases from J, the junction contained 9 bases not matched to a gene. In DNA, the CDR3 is TGTGCCACCAGCCCCCGGCGGGAGGCCTTCAATGAGCAGTTCTTC. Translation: CATSPRREAFNEQFF.

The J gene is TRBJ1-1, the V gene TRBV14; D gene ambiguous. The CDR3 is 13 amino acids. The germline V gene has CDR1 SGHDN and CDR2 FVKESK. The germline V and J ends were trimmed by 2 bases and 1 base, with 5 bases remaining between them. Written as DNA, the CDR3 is TGTGCCAGCAGCCAACATTGGAACACTGAAGCTTTCTTT. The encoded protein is CASSQHWNTEAFF.

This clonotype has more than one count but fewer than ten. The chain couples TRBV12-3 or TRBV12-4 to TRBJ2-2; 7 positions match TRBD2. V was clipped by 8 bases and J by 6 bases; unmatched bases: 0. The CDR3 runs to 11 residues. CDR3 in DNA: TGTGCCAGCGGGGGGGCCGGGGAGCTGTTTTTT. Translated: CASGGAGELFF.

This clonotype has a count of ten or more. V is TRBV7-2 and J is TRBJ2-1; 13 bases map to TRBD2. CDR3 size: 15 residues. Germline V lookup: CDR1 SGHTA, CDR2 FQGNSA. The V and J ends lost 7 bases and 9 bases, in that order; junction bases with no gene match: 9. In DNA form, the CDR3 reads TGTGCCAGCATTAAGACTAGCGGGAGGCCCAGTGAGCAGTTCTTC. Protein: CASIKTSGRPSEQFF.

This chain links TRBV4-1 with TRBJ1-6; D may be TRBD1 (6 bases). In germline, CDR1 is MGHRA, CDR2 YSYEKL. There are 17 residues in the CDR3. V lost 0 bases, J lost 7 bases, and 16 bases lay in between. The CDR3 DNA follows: TGCGCCAGCAGCCAAGATAGGGGGGGGGCGAGGAATTCACCCCTCCACTTT. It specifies CASSQDRGGARNSPLHF.

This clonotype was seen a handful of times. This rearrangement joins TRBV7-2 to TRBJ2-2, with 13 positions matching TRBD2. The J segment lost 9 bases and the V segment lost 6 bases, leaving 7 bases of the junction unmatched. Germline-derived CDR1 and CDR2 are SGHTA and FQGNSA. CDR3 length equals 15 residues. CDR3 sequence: CASSRTSGSTWELFF. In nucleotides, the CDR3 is TGTGCCAGCAGTCGGACTAGCGGGAGTACCTGGGAGCTGTTTTTT. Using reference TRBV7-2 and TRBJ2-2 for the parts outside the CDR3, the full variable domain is GAGVSQSPSNKVTEKGKDVELRCDPISGHTALYWYRQSLGQGLEFLIYFQGNSAPDKSGLPSDRFSAERTGGSVSTLTIQRTQQEDSAVYLCASSRTSGSTWELFFGEGSRLTVL.